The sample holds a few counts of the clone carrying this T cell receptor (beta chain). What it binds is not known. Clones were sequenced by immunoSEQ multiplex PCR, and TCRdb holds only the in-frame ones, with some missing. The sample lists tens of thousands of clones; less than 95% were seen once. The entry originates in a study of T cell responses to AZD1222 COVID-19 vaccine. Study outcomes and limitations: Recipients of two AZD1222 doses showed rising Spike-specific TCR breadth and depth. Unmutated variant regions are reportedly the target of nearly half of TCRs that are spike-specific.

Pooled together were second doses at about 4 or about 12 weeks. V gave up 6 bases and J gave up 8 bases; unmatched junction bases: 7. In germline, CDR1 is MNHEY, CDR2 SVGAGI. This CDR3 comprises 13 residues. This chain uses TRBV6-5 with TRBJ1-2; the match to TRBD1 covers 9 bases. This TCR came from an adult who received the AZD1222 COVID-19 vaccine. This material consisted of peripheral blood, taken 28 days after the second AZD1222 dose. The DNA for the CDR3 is TGTGCCAGCAGACACGGGACAGGGCCCGGCTACACCTTC. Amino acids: CASRHGTGPGYTF.